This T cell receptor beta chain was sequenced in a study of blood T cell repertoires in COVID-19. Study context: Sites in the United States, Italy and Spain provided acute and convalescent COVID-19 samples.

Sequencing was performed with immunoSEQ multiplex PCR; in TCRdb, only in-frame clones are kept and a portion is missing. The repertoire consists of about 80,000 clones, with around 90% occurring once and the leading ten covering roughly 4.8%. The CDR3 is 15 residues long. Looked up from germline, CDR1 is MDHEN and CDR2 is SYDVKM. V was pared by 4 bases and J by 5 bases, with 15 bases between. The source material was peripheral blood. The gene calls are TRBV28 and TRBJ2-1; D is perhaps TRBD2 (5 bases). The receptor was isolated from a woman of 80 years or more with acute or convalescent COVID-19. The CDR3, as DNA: TGTGCCAGCAGTTGGGAGACTCGACTCGACAATGAGCAGTTCTTC. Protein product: CASSWETRLDNEQFF.